The source of this T cell receptor (beta chain) is a study of CD8 T cells in ankylosing spondylitis. Study-wide results and caveats: Matched synovial fluid from ankylosing spondylitis patients was reported to be enriched for disease-linked clones. Blood of patients with ankylosing spondylitis appeared to be characterized by a TCR beta motif of eight or nine highly homologous variants.

Germline values: CDR1 SGHAT, CDR2 FQNNGV. CDR3 length: 15 amino acids. V was clipped by 0 bases and J by 10 bases, with 13 bases between them. TCRdb redid the calling of the 5' RACE reads with MiXCR, one entry per CDR3 protein. The sample has roughly 440,000 distinct CDR3 sequences; over 15% are singletons. Concerning this clonotype itself: Its antigen is unknown.

The sequence was collected from a male donor with ankylosing spondylitis. The sequencing input was blood, either unsorted or a sorted T cell fraction (not recorded which). This chain uses TRBV11-2 with TRBJ1-6; a weak D match, TRBD1 (5 bases). The CDR3 loop reads CASSLDGRVGSPLHF. The DNA of the CDR3 is TGTGCCAGCAGCTTAGATGGCAGGGTCGGGTCACCCCTCCACTTT.